The next 17 T cell receptor beta chains were all read from a single sample in a study of blood T cell repertoires in COVID-19. The table came from immunoSEQ multiplex PCR; TCRdb's copy has only in-frame clones and leaves some out. The sample holds over 150,000 clones, approximately 77% seen once. Sequences were obtained from peripheral blood. These receptors originate from a woman older than 75 with active or convalescent COVID-19.

The chain carries TRBV6-5 and TRBJ1-1; 10 bases agree with TRBD1. Unmatched junction bases numbered 4, after V lost 7 bases and J lost 2 bases. The CDR3 is made up of 14 amino acids. Looked up from germline, CDR1 is MNHEY and CDR2 is SVGAGI. CDR3 residues: CASIETGGNTEAFF. The DNA for the CDR3 is TGTGCCAGCATCGAGACAGGGGGCAACACTGAAGCTTTCTTT.

The table lists this clone with a few counts. Other DNA sequences in the same sample also yield this CDR3. The J gene is TRBJ1-5, the V gene TRBV2, with 7 bases fitting TRBD1. V lost 9 bases and J lost 3; bases outside the gene matches: 5. CDR3 size: 13 residues. CDR1 is SNHLY and CDR2 is FYNNEI in the germline V gene. The DNA for the CDR3 is TGTGCCAGTAGGGGACAGACCAATCAGCCCCAGCATTTT. This sequence encodes CASRGQTNQPQHF.

The chain links TRBV14 to TRBJ2-7; 7 bases are a match to TRBD2. In germline, CDR1 is SGHDN, CDR2 FVKESK. The CDR3 is 16 amino acids. V lost 3 bases, J lost 3 bases, and 11 bases stayed unmatched. In nucleotides, the CDR3 is TGTGCCAGCAGCCAGAGGATGGGGGGGAGGGGCTACGAGCAGTACTTC. Protein sequence: CASSQRMGGRGYEQYF.

The chain joins TRBV21-1 to TRBJ1-1; the table names TRBD1, a call not compared with the DNA. TRBV21-1 is a listed pseudogene. This CDR3 region has 14 residues. CDR3 in amino acids: CASSREAGNTEAFF. The CDR3 bases are TGTGCCAGCAGCAGAGAAGCAGGGAACACTGAAGCTTTCTTT.

The chain links TRBV7-6 to TRBJ2-2; D is undetermined. Trimming removed 0 bases at V and 5 bases at J, with 4 bases between. The germline V gene encodes CDR1 SGHVS and CDR2 FNYEAQ. The CDR3 is 13 residues long. The CDR3 protein is CASSLALTGELFF. CDR3 DNA: TGTGCCAGCAGCTTAGCGCTAACCGGGGAGCTGTTTTTT.

This chain uses TRBV19 with TRBJ2-1; TRBD2 matches 8 bases. Trimming cost V 5 bases and J 5 bases; bases outside gene matches: 11. Germline V gene data show CDR1 as LNHDA and CDR2 as SQIVND (reference sequence). The length of the CDR3 is 16 residues. CDR3 protein: CASSDSGTRLNNEQFF. As DNA, the CDR3 is TGTGCCAGTAGTGACTCCGGGACTAGGTTGAACAATGAGCAGTTCTTC.

The chain uses TRBV28 and TRBJ2-2; possibly TRBD2 for D (7 bases). Germline V CDR1 and CDR2: MDHEN, SYDVKM. The CDR3 length is 16 residues. The V gene lost 1 base and the J gene lost 2 bases, with 11 bases spanning the gap. The chain's CDR3 is CASSLSGGPNTGELFF. The CDR3 coding sequence is TGTGCCAGCAGTTTATCGGGGGGCCCTAACACCGGGGAGCTGTTTTTT.

The J gene is TRBJ1-2, the V gene TRBV27, with 7 bases lining up with TRBD1. The germline V gene has CDR1 MNHEY and CDR2 SMNVEV (reference sequence). Trimming removed 3 bases from V and 6 bases from J; junction bases left unmatched: 13. CDR3 length: 16 residues. The CDR3 DNA reads TGTGCCAGCAGTTTTAGCGCCATGGCAGGGGGGCATGGCTACACCTTC. Translation gives CASSFSAMAGGHGYTF.

In its sample, this clone was seen once. The V gene is TRBV2, the J gene TRBJ2-1, with a tentative D call TRBD1 (5 bases). This CDR3 has 11 residues. Per germline, CDR1 SNHLY and CDR2 FYNNEI. Trimming took 3 bases from V and 10 from J, leaving 7 bases between them. The CDR3 nucleotides are TGTGCCAGCAGTGATTCAGGGGAGCAGTTCTTC. Protein product: CASSDSGEQFF.

The rearrangement links TRBV5-1 to TRBJ1-2; D might be TRBD1 (5 bases). V lost 3 bases, J lost 4 bases, and 13 bases lay in between. From germline, CDR1 is SGHRS and CDR2 YFSETQ. This CDR3 contains 14 residues. The CDR3: CASSYMTETYGYTF. CDR3 sequence (DNA): TGCGCCAGCAGCTACATGACAGAAACCTATGGCTACACCTTC. Combining the CDR3 with reference TRBV5-1 and TRBJ1-2 gives the whole variable domain KAGVTQTPRYLIKTRGQQVTLSCSPISGHRSVSWYQQTPGQGLQFLFEYFSETQRNKGNFPGRFSGRQFSNSRSEMNVSTLELGDSALYLCASSYMTETYGYTFGSGTRLTVV.

The chain uses TRBV19 and TRBJ1-1; D is undetermined. Looked up from germline, CDR1 is LNHDA and CDR2 is SQIVND (reference sequence). CDR3 size: 14 residues. V lost 5 bases and J 1 base, leaving 11 bases between the germline ends. The CDR3 sequence: CASSFQASNTEAFF. For the CDR3, the DNA is TGTGCCAGTAGTTTTCAGGCATCGAACACTGAAGCTTTCTTT.

In DNA, the CDR3 is TGTGCCAGCAGCTCCAGGACTAGCGGTAACAATGAGCAGTTCTTC. Translation: CASSSRTSGNNEQFF. The chain employs TRBV11-2 and TRBJ2-1; 10 nucleotides align to TRBD2. This CDR3 spans 15 amino acids. Germline V gene lookup returns CDR1 SGHAT and CDR2 FQNNGV. V lost 4 bases to trimming and J lost 5 bases; unmatched junction nucleotides: 5. The full variable domain, in which reference TRBV11-2 and TRBJ2-1 provide the parts outside the CDR3, is EAGVAQSPRYKIIEKRQSVAFWCNPISGHATLYWYQQILGQGPKLLIQFQNNGVVDDSQLPKDRFSAERLKGVDSTLKIQPAKLEDSAVYLCASSSRTSGNNEQFFGPGTRLTVL.

This chain uses TRBV5-1 with TRBJ1-3; 7 bases line up with TRBD1. Losses at the gene ends were 0 bases for V and 7 bases for J; bases not matched to a gene: 7. Germline V gene lookup returns CDR1 SGHRS and CDR2 YFSETQ. The CDR3 covers 15 residues. Here the CDR3 DNA reads TGCGCCAGCAGCTTGGGATCAGGGGGTATGAACACCATATATTTT. Protein product: CASSLGSGGMNTIYF.

The gene calls are TRBV7-9 and TRBJ1-3, with TRBD1 identical over 8 bases. Trimming cost V 6 bases and J 0 bases; bases outside gene matches: 13. The CDR3 is 18 amino acids. CDR1 and CDR2 (germline): SEHNR, FQNEAQ (reference sequence). CDR3 protein: CASSLPGQVFSSGNTIYF. CDR3 bases: TGTGCCAGCAGTCTACCGGGACAGGTTTTTAGCTCTGGAAACACCATATATTTT.

This clone appeared a few times. The rearrangement links TRBV5-1 to TRBJ1-2; D is undetermined. The germline V gene encodes CDR1 SGHRS and CDR2 YFSETQ. CDR3 size: 15 residues. The germline V and J ends were trimmed by 0 bases and 0 bases, with 9 bases remaining between them. In DNA, the CDR3 is TGCGCCAGCAGCTTGGTGCCGGAGACTAACTATGGCTACACCTTC. Translation: CASSLVPETNYGYTF.

The rearrangement links TRBV5-1 to TRBJ2-2; 8 nucleotides match TRBD2. Per germline, CDR1 SGHRS and CDR2 YFSETQ. V dropped 4 bases and J dropped 5; count of bases not matched to a gene: 4. The CDR3 spans 14 residues. CDR3 nucleotide sequence: TGCGCCAGCAGCCCGGGAGGGGGGACCGGGGAGCTGTTTTTT. It yields the protein CASSPGGGTGELFF.

V is TRBV5-4 and J is TRBJ2-3, with TRBD1 matching 8 bases. The germline V gene has CDR1 SGHNT and CDR2 YYREEE (reference sequence). V was pared by 3 bases and J by 9 bases, with 9 bases of the junction left unmatched. CDR3 size: 14 residues. CDR3 loop: CASSSGQGRGTQYF. The CDR3 DNA follows: TGTGCCAGCAGCTCCGGACAGGGCCGGGGGACGCAGTATTTT. The full variable domain, rest sourced from reference TRBV5-4 and TRBJ2-3, is ETGVTQSPTHLIKTRGQQVTLRCSSQSGHNTVSWYQQALGQGPQFIFQYYREEENGRGNFPPRFSGLQFPNYSSELNVNALELDDSALYLCASSSGQGRGTQYFGPGTRLTVL.